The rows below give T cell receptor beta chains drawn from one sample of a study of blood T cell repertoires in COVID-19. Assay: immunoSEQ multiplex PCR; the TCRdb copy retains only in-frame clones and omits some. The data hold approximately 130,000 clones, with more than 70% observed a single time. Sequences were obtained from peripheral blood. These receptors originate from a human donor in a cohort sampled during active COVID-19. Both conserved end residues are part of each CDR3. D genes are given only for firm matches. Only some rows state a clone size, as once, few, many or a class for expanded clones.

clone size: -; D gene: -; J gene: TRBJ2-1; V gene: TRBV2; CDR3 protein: CASSRLHNEQFF; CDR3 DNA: TGTGCCAGCAGCCGACTCCACAATGAGCAGTTCTTC
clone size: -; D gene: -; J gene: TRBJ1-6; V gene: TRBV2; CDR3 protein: CASSGARRGGNSPLHF; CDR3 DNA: TGTGCCAGCAGTGGGGCCCGGAGAGGGGGTAATTCACCCCTCCACTTT
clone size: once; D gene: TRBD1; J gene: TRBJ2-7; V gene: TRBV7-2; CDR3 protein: CASSLTGTGRYSEQYF; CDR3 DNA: TGTGCCAGCAGCTTAACGGGGACAGGGAGGTATTCCGAGCAGTACTTC
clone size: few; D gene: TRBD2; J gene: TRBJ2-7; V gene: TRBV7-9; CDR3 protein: CASSSSSGRAVGSYEQYF; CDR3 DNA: TGTGCCAGCAGCTCGAGTAGCGGGAGGGCCGTTGGGTCCTACGAGCAGTACTTC
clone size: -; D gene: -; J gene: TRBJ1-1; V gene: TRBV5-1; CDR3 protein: CASSTGTINTEAFF; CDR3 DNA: TGCGCCAGCAGCACCGGGACAATTAACACTGAAGCTTTCTTT
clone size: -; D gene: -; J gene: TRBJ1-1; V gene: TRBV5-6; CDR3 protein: CASSLLGAVLGYTEAFF; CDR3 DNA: TGTGCCAGCAGCTTGTTAGGGGCCGTGCTCGGCTACACTGAAGCTTTCTTT
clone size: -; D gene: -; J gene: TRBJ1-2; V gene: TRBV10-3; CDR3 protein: CAISESSGRGYTF; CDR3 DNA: TGTGCCATCAGTGAGTCATCAGGGAGGGGCTACACCTTC
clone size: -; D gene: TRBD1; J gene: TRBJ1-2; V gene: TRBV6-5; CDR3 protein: CASRVQGADGYTF; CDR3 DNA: TGTGCCAGCAGGGTACAGGGGGCCGATGGCTACACCTTC
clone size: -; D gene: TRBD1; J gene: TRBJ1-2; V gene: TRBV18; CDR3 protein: CASSPVGTDYGYTF; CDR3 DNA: TGTGCCAGCTCACCGGTCGGGACAGACTATGGCTACACCTTC
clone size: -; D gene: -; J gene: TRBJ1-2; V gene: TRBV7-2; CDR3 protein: CASRVPVGSRGYTF; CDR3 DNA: TGTGCCAGCAGGGTCCCAGTCGGGTCGCGTGGCTACACCTTC
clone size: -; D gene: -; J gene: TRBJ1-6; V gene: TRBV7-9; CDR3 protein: CASSLDQGLSSLSPLHF; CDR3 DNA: TGTGCCAGCAGCTTAGATCAGGGTTTATCGAGTCTTTCACCCCTCCACTTT
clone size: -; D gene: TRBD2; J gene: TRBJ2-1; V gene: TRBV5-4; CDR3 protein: CASSLAAGGTYNEQFF; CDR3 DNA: TGTGCCAGCAGCTTGGCCGCGGGAGGGACCTACAATGAGCAGTTCTTC
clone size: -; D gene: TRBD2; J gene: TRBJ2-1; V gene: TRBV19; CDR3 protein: CASSQRGEQFF; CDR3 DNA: TGTGCCAGCAGCCAGCGGGGTGAGCAGTTCTTC
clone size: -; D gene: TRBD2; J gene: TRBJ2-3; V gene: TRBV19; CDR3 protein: CASSISLAGPTDTQYF; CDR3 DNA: TGTGCCAGTAGTATCTCCCTAGCGGGACCCACAGATACGCAGTATTTT
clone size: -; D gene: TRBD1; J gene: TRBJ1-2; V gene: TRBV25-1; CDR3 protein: CASMDRKDGYTF; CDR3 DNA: TGTGCCAGCATGGACAGGAAGGATGGCTACACCTTC
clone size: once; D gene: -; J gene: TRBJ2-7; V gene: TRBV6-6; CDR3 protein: CASRPRQGYEQYF; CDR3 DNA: TGTGCCAGCCGCCCTAGGCAGGGCTACGAGCAGTACTTC
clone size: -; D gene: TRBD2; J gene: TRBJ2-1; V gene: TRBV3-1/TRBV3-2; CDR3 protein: CASRLLAGGGNEQFF; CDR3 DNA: TGTGCCAGCAGACTACTAGCGGGAGGAGGGAATGAGCAGTTCTTC
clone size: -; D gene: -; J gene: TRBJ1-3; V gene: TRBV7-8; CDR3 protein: CASSLSLFSGNTIYF; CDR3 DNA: TGTGCCAGCAGCTTATCGTTATTCTCTGGAAACACCATATATTTT
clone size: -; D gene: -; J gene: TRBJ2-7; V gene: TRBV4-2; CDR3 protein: CASSQDRTREEQYF; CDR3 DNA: TGTGCCAGCAGCCAAGATCGGACTCGAGAGGAGCAGTACTTC
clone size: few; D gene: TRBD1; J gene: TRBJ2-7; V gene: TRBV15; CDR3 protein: CATSTRDRGYEQYF; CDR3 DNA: TGTGCCACCAGCACCCGGGACAGGGGCTACGAGCAGTACTTC
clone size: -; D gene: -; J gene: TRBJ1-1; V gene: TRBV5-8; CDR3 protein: CASSLSPSGTEAFF; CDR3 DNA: TGTGCCAGCAGCTTGTCACCGTCGGGCACTGAAGCTTTCTTT
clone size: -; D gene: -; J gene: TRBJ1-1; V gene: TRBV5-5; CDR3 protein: CASSFVPNTEAFF; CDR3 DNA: TGTGCCAGCAGTTTCGTCCCGAACACTGAAGCTTTCTTT
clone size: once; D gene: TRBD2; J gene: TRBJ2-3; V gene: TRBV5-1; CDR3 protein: CASSWVAGDTDTQYF; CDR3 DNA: TGCGCCAGCAGCTGGGTAGCGGGGGACACAGATACGCAGTATTTT
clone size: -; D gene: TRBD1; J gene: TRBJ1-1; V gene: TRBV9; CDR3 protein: CASRDRDRRDSTEAFF; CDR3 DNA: TGTGCCAGCAGGGACCGGGACAGGAGGGATTCTACTGAAGCTTTCTTT
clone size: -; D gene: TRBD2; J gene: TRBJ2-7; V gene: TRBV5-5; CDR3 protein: CASSPGLAGGSTYEQYF; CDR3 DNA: TGTGCCAGCAGCCCCGGGTTAGCGGGGGGCAGCACCTACGAGCAGTACTTC
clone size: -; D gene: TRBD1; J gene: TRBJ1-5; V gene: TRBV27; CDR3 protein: CASSSGTVNQPQHF; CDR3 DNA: TGTGCCAGCAGTTCCGGGACAGTTAATCAGCCCCAGCATTTT
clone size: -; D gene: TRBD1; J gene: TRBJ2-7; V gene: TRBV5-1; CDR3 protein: CASSLGTGEYEQYF; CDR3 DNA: TGCGCCAGCAGCTTGGGGACAGGGGAGTACGAGCAGTACTTC
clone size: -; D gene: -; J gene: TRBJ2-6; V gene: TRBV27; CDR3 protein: CATQARAYSGANVLTF; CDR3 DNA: TGTGCCACCCAGGCCAGGGCCTACTCTGGGGCCAACGTCCTGACTTTC
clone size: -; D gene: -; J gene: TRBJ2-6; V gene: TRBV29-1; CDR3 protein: CSALKGDRSGANVLTF; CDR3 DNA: TGCAGCGCCCTGAAGGGGGACCGCTCTGGGGCCAACGTCCTGACTTTC
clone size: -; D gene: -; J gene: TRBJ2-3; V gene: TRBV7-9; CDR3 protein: CASSPYERVDTQYF; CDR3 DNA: TGTGCCAGCAGCCCCTATGAGAGGGTAGATACGCAGTATTTT
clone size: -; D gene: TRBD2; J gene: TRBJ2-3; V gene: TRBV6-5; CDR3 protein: CASSYKSGRVGDTQYF; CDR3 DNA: TGTGCCAGCAGTTACAAAAGCGGGAGGGTGGGAGATACGCAGTATTTT
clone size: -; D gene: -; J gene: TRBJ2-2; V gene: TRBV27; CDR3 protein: CATKSTGGVNTGELFF; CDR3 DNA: TGTGCCACAAAATCAACGGGGGGCGTGAACACCGGGGAGCTGTTTTTT
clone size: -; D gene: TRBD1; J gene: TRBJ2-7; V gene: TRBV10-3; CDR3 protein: CAISARGQDEQYF; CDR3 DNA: TGTGCCATCAGTGCCAGGGGGCAGGACGAGCAGTACTTC
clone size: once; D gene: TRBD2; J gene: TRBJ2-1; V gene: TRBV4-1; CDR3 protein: CASSQEGLAGGQFF; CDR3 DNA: TGCGCCAGCAGCCAGGAGGGACTAGCGGGGGGGCAGTTCTTC
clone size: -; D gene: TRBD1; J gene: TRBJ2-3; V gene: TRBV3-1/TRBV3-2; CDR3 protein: CASSQRGLGTDTQYF; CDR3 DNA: TGTGCCAGCAGCCAAAGGGGGCTGGGCACAGATACGCAGTATTTT
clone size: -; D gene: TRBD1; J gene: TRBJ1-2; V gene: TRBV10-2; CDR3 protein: CASTMTGGSYGYTF; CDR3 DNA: TGCGCCAGCACTATGACAGGGGGAAGCTATGGCTACACCTTC
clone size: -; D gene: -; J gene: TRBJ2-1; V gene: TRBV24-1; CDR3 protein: CATSDSRTTDNEQFF; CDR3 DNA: TGTGCCACCAGTGATTCGCGGACTACCGACAATGAGCAGTTCTTC
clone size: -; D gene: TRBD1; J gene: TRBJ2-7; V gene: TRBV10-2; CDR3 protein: CASRLDRVNEQYF; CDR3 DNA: TGCGCCAGCAGGCTGGACAGGGTCAACGAGCAGTACTTC
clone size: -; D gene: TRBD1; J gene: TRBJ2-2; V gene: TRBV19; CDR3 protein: CASSSPGGASGELFF; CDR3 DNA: TGTGCCAGTAGTAGCCCAGGGGGCGCCTCCGGGGAGCTGTTTTTT
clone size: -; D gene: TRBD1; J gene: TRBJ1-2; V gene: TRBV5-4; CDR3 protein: CASSPVGTGKIGYTF; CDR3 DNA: TGTGCCAGCAGCCCAGTCGGGACAGGGAAGATCGGCTACACCTTC
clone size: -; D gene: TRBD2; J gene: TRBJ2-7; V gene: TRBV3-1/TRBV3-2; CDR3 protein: CASSQFASGRASYEQYF; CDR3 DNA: TGTGCCAGCAGCCAATTCGCTAGCGGGAGGGCCTCTTACGAGCAGTACTTC
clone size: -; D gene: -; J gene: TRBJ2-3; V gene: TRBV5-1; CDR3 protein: CASSLTSQTLNTQYF; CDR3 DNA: TGCGCCAGCAGCTTGACTAGCCAGACTTTGAATACGCAGTATTTT
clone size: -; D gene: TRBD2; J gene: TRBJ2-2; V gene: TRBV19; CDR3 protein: CASSLAGRPVPGELFF; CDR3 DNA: TGTGCCAGTTCCTTAGCGGGGAGGCCTGTCCCCGGGGAGCTGTTTTTT
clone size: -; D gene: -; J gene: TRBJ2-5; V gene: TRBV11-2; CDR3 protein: CASSRARQETQYF; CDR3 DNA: TGTGCCAGCAGCCGTGCTAGGCAAGAGACCCAGTACTTC
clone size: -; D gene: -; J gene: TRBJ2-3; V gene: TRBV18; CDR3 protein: CASSPPQTDTQYF; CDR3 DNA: TGTGCCAGCTCACCACCCCAAACAGATACGCAGTATTTT
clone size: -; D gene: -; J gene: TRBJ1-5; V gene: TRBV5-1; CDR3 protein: CASSLGGRVGQPQHF; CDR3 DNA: TGCGCCAGCAGCTTGGGGGGCCGGGTAGGTCAGCCCCAGCATTTT
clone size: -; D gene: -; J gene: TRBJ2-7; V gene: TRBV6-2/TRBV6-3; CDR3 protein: CASSYKTDPNEQYF; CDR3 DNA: TGTGCCAGCAGTTACAAGACAGACCCCAACGAGCAGTACTTC
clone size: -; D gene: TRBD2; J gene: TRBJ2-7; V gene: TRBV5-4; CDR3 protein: CAWRGSGRISYEQYF; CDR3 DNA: TGTGCCTGGCGGGGTAGCGGGAGGATATCCTACGAGCAGTACTTC
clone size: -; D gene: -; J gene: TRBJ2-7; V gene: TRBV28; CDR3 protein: CASTLDVENEQYF; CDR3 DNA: TGTGCCAGCACCCTAGATGTGGAGAACGAGCAGTACTTC